This T cell receptor (beta chain) originates from a study of T cell responses to AZD1222 COVID-19 vaccine. Deletions cut 3 bases from V and 2 bases from J, with 3 bases between. The CDR3 consists of 12 residues. The germline gives CDR1 MGHDK, CDR2 SYGVNS. Sequenced by immunoSEQ multiplex PCR; TCRdb stores in-frame clones only, minus some. The table includes 90,000 to 140,000 clones, about 88% detected once. The study, taken as a whole, reports: The donor group comprised mostly white British people and more females; the analysis possibly underestimated clonal diversity.

As for this clone: No antigen is known for it.

The starting material was peripheral blood, obtained 28 days after the second AZD1222 dose. V is TRBV25-1 and J is TRBJ2-3; D gene uncertain. The clonotype originates from an adult who received the AZD1222 COVID-19 vaccine. In DNA, the CDR3 is TGTGCCAGCAGTGACCTCACAGATACGCAGTATTTT. Encoded protein: CASSDLTDTQYF.